A selection of T cell receptor beta chains follows, all from one sample in a study of cytomegalovirus exposure and HLA in healthy donors. The repertoire was sequenced with immunoSEQ multiplex PCR; TCRdb's copy has only in-frame clones and lacks some. The sample contains 55,000 to 70,000 clones, roughly 92% of which appear only once. Sample: PBMCs. The receptors were sampled from a man aged 18 to 29 in good health and CMV-seropositive. CDR3s include the opening cysteine and the closing phenylalanine or tryptophan. A D gene is named only where the DNA matches it firmly. Size values are once, few and many counts, or a class for expanded clones, and some rows have none.

v_gene: TRBV19
d_gene: TRBD1
abundance: NA
j_gene: TRBJ1-5
CDR3nt: TGTGCCACCTCCGGGACAGGGGATCAGCCCCAGCATTTT
CDR3aa: CATSGTGDQPQHF

v_gene: TRBV7-6
d_gene: TRBD2
abundance: NA
j_gene: TRBJ2-7
CDR3nt: TGTGCCAGCAGCTTAGGACCTAGCGGGACCAGCTCCTACGAGCAGTACTTC
CDR3aa: CASSLGPSGTSSYEQYF

v_gene: TRBV6-1
d_gene: NA
abundance: NA
j_gene: TRBJ2-7
CDR3nt: TGTGCCAGCAGTGAAACCCCATTAGCGTTTAGGTCCTACGAGCAGTACTTC
CDR3aa: CASSETPLAFRSYEQYF

v_gene: TRBV7-9
d_gene: NA
abundance: few
j_gene: TRBJ2-7
CDR3nt: TGTGCCAGCAGCTTAGAATCAGGGCCCCAGTACGAGCAGTACTTC
CDR3aa: CASSLESGPQYEQYF

v_gene: TRBV6-6
d_gene: NA
abundance: NA
j_gene: TRBJ2-1
CDR3nt: TGTGCCAGCACCTCCGCCAGGGGTGCCTCCTACAATGAGCAGTTCTTC
CDR3aa: CASTSARGASYNEQFF

v_gene: TRBV11-3
d_gene: NA
abundance: NA
j_gene: TRBJ2-2
CDR3nt: TGTGCCAGCAGCCCCAGGTCCCGGCCCGGGGAGCTGTTTTTT
CDR3aa: CASSPRSRPGELFF

v_gene: TRBV7-8
d_gene: TRBD1
abundance: NA
j_gene: TRBJ2-2
CDR3nt: TGTGCCAGCAGCCCCGAACAGGGGGTCCCCGGGGAGCTGTTTTTT
CDR3aa: CASSPEQGVPGELFF

v_gene: TRBV27
d_gene: NA
abundance: NA
j_gene: TRBJ1-5
CDR3nt: TGTGCCAGCAGTTCATTCCAAGGCGACTATAGCAATCAGCCCCAGCATTTT
CDR3aa: CASSSFQGDYSNQPQHF

v_gene: TRBV29-1
d_gene: TRBD2
abundance: NA
j_gene: TRBJ2-5
CDR3nt: TGCAGCGTTGACTGGCTAGCGGGATTAGAGACCCAGTACTTC
CDR3aa: CSVDWLAGLETQYF

v_gene: TRBV27
d_gene: NA
abundance: NA
j_gene: TRBJ2-1
CDR3nt: TGTGCCAGCAGTCATAGCGGTAGCTCCTACAATGAGCAGTTCTTC
CDR3aa: CASSHSGSSYNEQFF

v_gene: TRBV12-5
d_gene: TRBD1
abundance: NA
j_gene: TRBJ2-2
CDR3nt: TGTGCTAGTGGTTTACTCGACAGGGCCGGGGAGCTGTTTTTT
CDR3aa: CASGLLDRAGELFF

v_gene: TRBV7-9
d_gene: NA
abundance: NA
j_gene: TRBJ2-3
CDR3nt: TGTGCCAGCAGCTTAGGGACAGTGATCACAGATACGCAGTATTTT
CDR3aa: CASSLGTVITDTQYF

v_gene: TRBV5-1
d_gene: TRBD1
abundance: NA
j_gene: TRBJ1-2
CDR3nt: TGCGCCAGCAGCATGGACAGGGGGCAGTATGGCTACACCTTC
CDR3aa: CASSMDRGQYGYTF

v_gene: TRBV5-3
d_gene: NA
abundance: NA
j_gene: TRBJ2-3
CDR3nt: TGTGCCAGAAGCTTGGACTTACTACCTAGCACAGATACGCAGTATTTT
CDR3aa: CARSLDLLPSTDTQYF

v_gene: TRBV15
d_gene: TRBD1
abundance: NA
j_gene: TRBJ2-7
CDR3nt: TGTGCCACCAGCGGGACAGGGGGCTTCTACGAGCAGTACTTC
CDR3aa: CATSGTGGFYEQYF

v_gene: TRBV6-1
d_gene: TRBD1
abundance: few
j_gene: TRBJ1-5
CDR3nt: TGTGCCAGCAGTGGGGGACAGGGAGGGTCGGGCAATCAGCCCCAGCATTTT
CDR3aa: CASSGGQGGSGNQPQHF

v_gene: TRBV30
d_gene: TRBD2
abundance: once
j_gene: TRBJ2-2
CDR3nt: TGTGCCTGGAGTTCCGGACTAGAATCCGGGGAGCTGTTTTTT
CDR3aa: CAWSSGLESGELFF

v_gene: TRBV5-5
d_gene: NA
abundance: NA
j_gene: TRBJ1-1
CDR3nt: TGTGCCAGCAGCATGGGACTTATGAACACTGAAGCTTTCTTT
CDR3aa: CASSMGLMNTEAFF

v_gene: TRBV11-3
d_gene: NA
abundance: NA
j_gene: TRBJ2-3
CDR3nt: TGTGCCAGCCAAGGGACTCCTGATACGCAGTATTTT
CDR3aa: CASQGTPDTQYF

v_gene: TRBV19
d_gene: NA
abundance: NA
j_gene: TRBJ1-1
CDR3nt: TGTGCCAGTAGTATAGGAGGGGGATTGGGGAACACTGAAGCTTTCTTT
CDR3aa: CASSIGGGLGNTEAFF

v_gene: TRBV11-2
d_gene: TRBD1
abundance: once
j_gene: TRBJ2-7
CDR3nt: TGTGCCAGCAGTCGGACAGGGTTAAGCGAGCAGTACTTC
CDR3aa: CASSRTGLSEQYF

v_gene: TRBV7-9
d_gene: TRBD1
abundance: NA
j_gene: TRBJ2-5
CDR3nt: TGTGCCAGCAGCTTAGGGGACAGGGACCAAGAGACCCAGTACTTC
CDR3aa: CASSLGDRDQETQYF

v_gene: TRBV7-9
d_gene: TRBD2
abundance: NA
j_gene: TRBJ2-5
CDR3nt: TGTGCCAGCAGCTTAGAACTAGCGGAGACCCAGTACTTC
CDR3aa: CASSLELAETQYF

v_gene: TRBV6-1
d_gene: TRBD1
abundance: once
j_gene: TRBJ2-1
CDR3nt: TGTGCCAGCAGTGCTAAACCGGGACAGGGCGGCGAGCAGTTCTTC
CDR3aa: CASSAKPGQGGEQFF

v_gene: TRBV2
d_gene: NA
abundance: NA
j_gene: TRBJ2-5
CDR3nt: TGTGCCAGCAGTCTGGACAGTCAAGAGACCCAGTACTTC
CDR3aa: CASSLDSQETQYF

v_gene: TRBV7-2
d_gene: TRBD1
abundance: NA
j_gene: TRBJ2-7
CDR3nt: TGTGCCAGCAGGCGTACCACAGGGGGCCGTCTGGACGAGCAGTACTTC
CDR3aa: CASRRTTGGRLDEQYF

v_gene: TRBV2
d_gene: NA
abundance: NA
j_gene: TRBJ2-3
CDR3nt: TGTGCCAGCAGTCGTCCAGGGAGCACAGATACGCAGTATTTT
CDR3aa: CASSRPGSTDTQYF

v_gene: TRBV19
d_gene: NA
abundance: NA
j_gene: TRBJ2-2
CDR3nt: TGTGCCAGTAGGTATGGAGGGGCAACCGGGGAGCTGTTTTTT
CDR3aa: CASRYGGATGELFF

v_gene: TRBV28
d_gene: TRBD1
abundance: NA
j_gene: TRBJ1-1
CDR3nt: TGTGCCAGCGCCTGGGACAGGGGATTTATGAACACTGAAGCTTTCTTT
CDR3aa: CASAWDRGFMNTEAFF

v_gene: TRBV6-1
d_gene: NA
abundance: NA
j_gene: TRBJ1-2
CDR3nt: TGTGCCAGCAGTGAACCCTTGCGGGGGCGAAACTATGGCTACACCTTC
CDR3aa: CASSEPLRGRNYGYTF

v_gene: TRBV30
d_gene: TRBD2
abundance: NA
j_gene: TRBJ2-1
CDR3nt: TGTGCCTGGAGTGTCACAGCGGGAGGGTACAATGAGCAGTTCTTC
CDR3aa: CAWSVTAGGYNEQFF

v_gene: TRBV29-1
d_gene: NA
abundance: NA
j_gene: TRBJ2-1
CDR3nt: TGCAGCGTTGTAGACCGTCGGGTGGGTGAGCAGTTCTTC
CDR3aa: CSVVDRRVGEQFF

v_gene: TRBV18
d_gene: NA
abundance: NA
j_gene: TRBJ2-3
CDR3nt: TGTGCCAGCTCACCACCGGCAGGGGCACAAGATACGCAGTATTTT
CDR3aa: CASSPPAGAQDTQYF

v_gene: TRBV6-4
d_gene: TRBD2
abundance: NA
j_gene: TRBJ2-1
CDR3nt: TGTGCCAGCAGAAGGACTAGCGGGATTCTTTATGAGCAGTTCTTC
CDR3aa: CASRRTSGILYEQFF

v_gene: TRBV10-3
d_gene: NA
abundance: NA
j_gene: TRBJ2-3
CDR3nt: TGTGCCATCAGTGGAACATCGGGTAACGCGGATACGCAGTATTTT
CDR3aa: CAISGTSGNADTQYF

v_gene: TRBV4-1
d_gene: TRBD2
abundance: NA
j_gene: TRBJ2-7
CDR3nt: TGCGCCAGCAGCCTGGGACTAGCGGATTACGAGCAGTACTTC
CDR3aa: CASSLGLADYEQYF

v_gene: TRBV7-3
d_gene: NA
abundance: NA
j_gene: TRBJ1-5
CDR3nt: TGTGCCAGCAGCTTAGAGGGTGGACAGCCCCAGCATTTT
CDR3aa: CASSLEGGQPQHF

v_gene: TRBV2
d_gene: TRBD1
abundance: NA
j_gene: TRBJ2-1
CDR3nt: TGTGCCAGCAGGGCTTCAACAGGGGGCGGTTCGCCGCAGTTCTTC
CDR3aa: CASRASTGGGSPQFF

v_gene: TRBV7-3
d_gene: TRBD1
abundance: NA
j_gene: TRBJ2-3
CDR3nt: TGTGCCAGCAGCAGGGACAGAACAGATACGCAGTATTTT
CDR3aa: CASSRDRTDTQYF

v_gene: TRBV29-1
d_gene: NA
abundance: NA
j_gene: TRBJ1-1
CDR3nt: TGCAGCGTGGGCGACACTGAAGCTTTCTTT
CDR3aa: CSVGDTEAFF

v_gene: TRBV11-2
d_gene: NA
abundance: NA
j_gene: TRBJ2-3
CDR3nt: TGTGCCAGCAGCGCGGGCCGGGGCACAGATACGCAGTATTTT
CDR3aa: CASSAGRGTDTQYF

v_gene: TRBV7-8
d_gene: TRBD1
abundance: NA
j_gene: TRBJ2-7
CDR3nt: TGTGCCAGCAGCATCCGGGACAGGGCACAAAAAACCTACGAGCAGTACTTC
CDR3aa: CASSIRDRAQKTYEQYF

v_gene: TRBV5-1
d_gene: TRBD2
abundance: NA
j_gene: TRBJ2-1
CDR3nt: TGCGCCAGCAGCCTGAGCGGGGTCAGCTCCTACAATGAGCAGTTCTTC
CDR3aa: CASSLSGVSSYNEQFF

v_gene: TRBV25-1
d_gene: NA
abundance: NA
j_gene: TRBJ2-7
CDR3nt: TGTGCCAGCAGTGAATATGGCAGAGGAACCTACGAGCAGTACTTC
CDR3aa: CASSEYGRGTYEQYF

v_gene: TRBV28
d_gene: NA
abundance: NA
j_gene: TRBJ1-4
CDR3nt: TGTGCCAGCAGTTTAGGCGGATTCGAACTGTTTTTT
CDR3aa: CASSLGGFELFF

v_gene: TRBV29-1
d_gene: NA
abundance: NA
j_gene: TRBJ1-2
CDR3nt: TGCAGCGTTTACAACGTCGGAGACTATGGCTACACCTTC
CDR3aa: CSVYNVGDYGYTF

v_gene: TRBV7-9
d_gene: TRBD1
abundance: NA
j_gene: TRBJ1-4
CDR3nt: TGTGCCAGCACCCGCCCGGGACAGTCATTTCTGGCTAATGAAAAACTGTTTTTT
CDR3aa: CASTRPGQSFLANEKLFF

v_gene: TRBV30
d_gene: NA
abundance: NA
j_gene: TRBJ1-1
CDR3nt: TGTGCCTGGAGTGTACCGGTGAGGAACACTGAAGCTTTCTTT
CDR3aa: CAWSVPVRNTEAFF

v_gene: TRBV4-1
d_gene: TRBD1
abundance: NA
j_gene: TRBJ1-5
CDR3nt: TGCGCCAGCAGCCAAGACGGGACAGGGGGTAATCAGCCCCAGCATTTT
CDR3aa: CASSQDGTGGNQPQHF

v_gene: TRBV5-1
d_gene: NA
abundance: NA
j_gene: TRBJ2-1
CDR3nt: TGCGCCAGCAGCTACAGCTCCTACAATGAGCAGTTCTTC
CDR3aa: CASSYSSYNEQFF

v_gene: TRBV27
d_gene: TRBD1
abundance: NA
j_gene: TRBJ1-2
CDR3nt: TGTGCCAGCAGTTTCATCGGTCGGACAGGGGACTATGGCTACACCTTC
CDR3aa: CASSFIGRTGDYGYTF

v_gene: TRBV29-1
d_gene: NA
abundance: NA
j_gene: TRBJ2-5
CDR3nt: TGCAGCGTTGCTAGAAAGGAAGAGACCCAGTACTTC
CDR3aa: CSVARKEETQYF

v_gene: TRBV13
d_gene: NA
abundance: NA
j_gene: TRBJ2-2
CDR3nt: TGTGCCAGCAGCCGCCAGGGTACCCATGGCTTGGGGGAGCTGTTTTTT
CDR3aa: CASSRQGTHGLGELFF

v_gene: TRBV6-5
d_gene: TRBD1
abundance: NA
j_gene: TRBJ2-7
CDR3nt: TGTGCCAGCAGTTCTATCCCGGGACAGGGGGCCGTTAAGTACTTC
CDR3aa: CASSSIPGQGAVKYF

v_gene: TRBV7-3
d_gene: NA
abundance: NA
j_gene: TRBJ2-6
CDR3nt: TGTGCCAGCAGCTTAGAGGGCACCGGGGCCAACGTCCTGACTTTC
CDR3aa: CASSLEGTGANVLTF

v_gene: TRBV30
d_gene: TRBD2
abundance: NA
j_gene: TRBJ2-7
CDR3nt: TGTGCCTGGAGCGCGTTAGGGAGGGCACTTTTCTACGAGCAGTACTTC
CDR3aa: CAWSALGRALFYEQYF

v_gene: TRBV19
d_gene: NA
abundance: NA
j_gene: TRBJ2-1
CDR3nt: TGTGCCCCTTTCCCCATGGAGGGGCAGTTCTTC
CDR3aa: CAPFPMEGQFF

v_gene: TRBV7-6
d_gene: NA
abundance: NA
j_gene: TRBJ2-5
CDR3nt: TGTGCCAGCAGCTTAGTCTCACTAGGAGAGACCCAGTACTTC
CDR3aa: CASSLVSLGETQYF

v_gene: TRBV5-6
d_gene: NA
abundance: NA
j_gene: TRBJ2-7
CDR3nt: TGTGCCAGCAGCCCGTTGCGGGGGCGCGAGCAGTACTTC
CDR3aa: CASSPLRGREQYF